Listed below are T cell receptor beta chains from one sample, sequenced in a study of shared T cell receptors in the human thymus. The method was immunoSEQ multiplex PCR; TCRdb's version includes in-frame clones alone and lacks a portion of them. Of 650,000 to 950,000 clones in the sample, 70% to 90% were seen once. Another study also made use of these data, one on human thymus T cells.

The sequencing input was thymocytes. Source of these receptors: a girl under three years old with a congenital heart defect. CDR3s include the opening cysteine and the closing phenylalanine or tryptophan. A D gene is named only where the DNA matches it firmly. Only some rows state a clone size, as once, few, many or a class for expanded clones.

>19|TRBV5-1|TRBJ2-7|TRBD2|few
CASSYSSGGHRLKIYEQYF
TGCGCCAGCAGCTATTCTAGCGGGGGACATCGACTTAAAATCTACGAGCAGTACTTC
>11|TRBV20-1|TRBJ2-1|TRBD2|once
CSASPAGGQFF
TGCAGTGCTAGTCCAGCGGGGGGGCAGTTCTTC
>16|TRBV13|TRBJ2-3|TRBD2|once
CASSLGLAGALDTQYF
TGTGCCAGCAGCCTCGGACTAGCGGGGGCCCTTGATACGCAGTATTTT
>13|TRBV7-4|TRBJ1-1|-|-
CASSFPTGLEAFF
TGTGCCAGCAGCTTTCCGACAGGACTTGAAGCTTTCTTT
>17|TRBV18|TRBJ1-2|-|-
CASSLSPQQEGNYGYTF
TGTGCCAGCTCACTTTCCCCGCAACAGGAGGGGAACTATGGCTACACCTTC
>14|TRBV10-3|TRBJ2-7|-|-
CAISGDIPSYEQYF
TGTGCCATCAGTGGCGACATTCCCTCCTACGAGCAGTACTTC
>15|TRBV5-6|TRBJ2-7|TRBD2|-
CASSLGGGYGYEQYF
TGTGCCAGCAGCTTGGGCGGGGGTTATGGCTACGAGCAGTACTTC
>16|TRBV2|TRBJ1-2|-|-
CAIPGNGRSQNYGYTF
TGTGCCATCCCAGGGAACGGGAGATCCCAGAACTATGGCTACACCTTC
>16|TRBV28|TRBJ1-5|TRBD1|once
CASSDGTGSSNQPQHF
TGTGCCAGCAGTGACGGGACAGGGAGCAGCAATCAGCCCCAGCATTTT
>14|TRBV7-9|TRBJ2-7|-|-
CASSLALKPGKQYF
TGTGCCAGCAGCTTAGCCCTTAAGCCGGGGAAGCAGTACTTC
>16|TRBV6-6|TRBJ2-7|TRBD2|-
CASSSVTSGGTYEQYF
TGTGCCAGCAGCTCGGTGACTAGCGGGGGAACCTACGAGCAGTACTTC
>18|TRBV9|TRBJ1-2|-|-
CASSVGPSSEGANYGYTF
TGTGCCAGCAGCGTAGGCCCTTCCAGTGAGGGGGCTAACTATGGCTACACCTTC
>17|TRBV4-1|TRBJ2-1|TRBD1|few
CASSQDAGTGGGNEQFF
TGCGCCAGCAGCCAAGACGCGGGGACAGGGGGTGGCAATGAGCAGTTCTTC
>11|TRBV6-5|TRBJ2-5|-|-
CAREMQETQYF
TGTGCCAGGGAGATGCAAGAGACCCAGTACTTC
>12|TRBV9|TRBJ1-6|-|-
CAKRQINSPLHF
TGTGCCAAAAGACAGATCAATTCACCCCTCCACTTT
>15|TRBV15|TRBJ1-1|-|once
CATSRDRNRNTEAFF
TGTGCCACCAGCAGAGATAGGAACAGGAACACTGAAGCTTTCTTT
>17|TRBV9|TRBJ2-2|-|-
CASSVAVGQPVTGELFF
TGTGCCAGCAGCGTAGCTGTGGGACAACCCGTCACCGGGGAGCTGTTTTTT
>16|TRBV30|TRBJ1-5|TRBD1|-
CAWSVKGQGEAQPQHF
TGTGCCTGGAGTGTAAAGGGCCAGGGGGAGGCTCAGCCCCAGCATTTT
>17|TRBV27|TRBJ1-3|-|-
CASSSAGKKGRGNTIYF
TGTGCCAGCAGTTCCGCCGGGAAGAAGGGGAGGGGAAACACCATATATTTT